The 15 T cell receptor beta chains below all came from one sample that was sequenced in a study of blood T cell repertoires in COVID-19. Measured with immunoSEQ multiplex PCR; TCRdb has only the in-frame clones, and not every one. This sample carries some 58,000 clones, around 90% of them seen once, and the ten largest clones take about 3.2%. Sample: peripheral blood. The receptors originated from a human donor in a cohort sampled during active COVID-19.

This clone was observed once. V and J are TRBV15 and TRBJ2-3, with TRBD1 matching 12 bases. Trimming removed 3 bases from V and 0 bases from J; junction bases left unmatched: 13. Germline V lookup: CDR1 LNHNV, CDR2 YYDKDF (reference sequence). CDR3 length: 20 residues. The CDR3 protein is CATSSWDRGPWRISTDTQYF. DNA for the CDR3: TGTGCCACCAGCAGCTGGGACAGGGGGCCGTGGCGTATTAGCACAGATACGCAGTATTTT. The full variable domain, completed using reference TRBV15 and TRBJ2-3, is DAMVIQNPRYQVTQFGKPVTLSCSQTLNHNVMYWYQQKSSQAPKLLFHYYDKDFNNEADTPDNFQSRRPNTSFCFLDIRSPGLGDTAMYLCATSSWDRGPWRISTDTQYFGPGTRLTVL.

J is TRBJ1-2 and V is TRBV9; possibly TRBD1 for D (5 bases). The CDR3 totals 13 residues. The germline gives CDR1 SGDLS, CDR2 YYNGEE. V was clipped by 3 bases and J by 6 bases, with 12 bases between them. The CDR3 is CASSGPRENGYTF. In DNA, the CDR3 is TGTGCCAGCAGCGGACCCAGGGAAAATGGCTACACCTTC.

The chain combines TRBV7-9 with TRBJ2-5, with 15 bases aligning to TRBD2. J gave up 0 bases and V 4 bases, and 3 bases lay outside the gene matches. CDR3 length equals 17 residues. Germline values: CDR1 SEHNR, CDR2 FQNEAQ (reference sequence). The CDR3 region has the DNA TGTGCCAGCAGCTCGGGACTAGCGGGGGGACACCAAGAGACCCAGTACTTC. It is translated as CASSSGLAGGHQETQYF.

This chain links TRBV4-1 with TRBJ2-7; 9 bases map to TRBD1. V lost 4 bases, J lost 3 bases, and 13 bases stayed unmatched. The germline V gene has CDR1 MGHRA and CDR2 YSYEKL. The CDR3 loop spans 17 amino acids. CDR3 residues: CASSLSWGQGMNYEQYF. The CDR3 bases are TGCGCCAGCAGCCTTAGCTGGGGACAGGGTATGAACTACGAGCAGTACTTC.

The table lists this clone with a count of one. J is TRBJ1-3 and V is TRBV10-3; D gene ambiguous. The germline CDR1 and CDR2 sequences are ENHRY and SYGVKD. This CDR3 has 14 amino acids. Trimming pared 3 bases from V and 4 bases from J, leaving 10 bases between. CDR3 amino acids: CAISEYGGGNTIYF. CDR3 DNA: TGTGCCATCAGTGAATACGGAGGAGGAAACACCATATATTTT.

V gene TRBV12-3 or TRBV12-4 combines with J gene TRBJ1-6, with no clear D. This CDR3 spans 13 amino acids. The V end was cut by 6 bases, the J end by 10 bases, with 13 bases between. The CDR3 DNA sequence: TGTGCCAGCAGCCCTGATGGGAGGTCACCCCTCCACTTT. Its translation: CASSPDGRSPLHF.

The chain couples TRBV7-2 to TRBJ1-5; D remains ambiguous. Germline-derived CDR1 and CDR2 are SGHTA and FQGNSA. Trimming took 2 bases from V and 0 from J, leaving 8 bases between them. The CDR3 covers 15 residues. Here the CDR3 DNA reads TGTGCCAGCAGCTTACAAGAGAATAGCAATCAGCCCCAGCATTTT. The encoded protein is CASSLQENSNQPQHF.

CDR3 bases: TGTGCCAGCAGTCCGCAGGGGCGTCCGAACACTGAAGCTTTCTTT. This codes for CASSPQGRPNTEAFF. The chain carries TRBV2 and TRBJ1-1, with a weak D call TRBD1 (6 bases). The CDR3 totals 15 residues. Deletions cut 5 bases from V and 1 base from J, with 14 bases between. CDR1 is SNHLY and CDR2 is FYNNEI in the germline V gene.

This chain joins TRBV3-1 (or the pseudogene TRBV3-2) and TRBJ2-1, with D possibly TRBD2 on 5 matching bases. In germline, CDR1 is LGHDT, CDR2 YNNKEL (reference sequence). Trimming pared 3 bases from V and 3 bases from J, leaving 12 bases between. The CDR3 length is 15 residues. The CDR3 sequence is CASSHSGLNYNEQFF. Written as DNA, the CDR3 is TGTGCCAGCAGCCACTCCGGACTCAACTACAATGAGCAGTTCTTC.

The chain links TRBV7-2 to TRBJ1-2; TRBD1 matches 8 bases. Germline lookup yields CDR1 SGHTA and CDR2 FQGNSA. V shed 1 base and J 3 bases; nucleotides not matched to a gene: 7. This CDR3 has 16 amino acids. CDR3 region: CASSLVSGTGDYGYTF. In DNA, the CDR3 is TGTGCCAGCAGCTTAGTTTCCGGGACAGGCGACTATGGCTACACCTTC.

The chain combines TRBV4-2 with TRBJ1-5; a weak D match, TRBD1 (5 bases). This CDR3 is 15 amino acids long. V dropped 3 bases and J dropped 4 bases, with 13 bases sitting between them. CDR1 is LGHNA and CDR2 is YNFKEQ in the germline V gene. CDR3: CASSQTAGSNQPQHF. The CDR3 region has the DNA TGTGCCAGCAGCCAGACGGCAGGGTCTAATCAGCCCCAGCATTTT.

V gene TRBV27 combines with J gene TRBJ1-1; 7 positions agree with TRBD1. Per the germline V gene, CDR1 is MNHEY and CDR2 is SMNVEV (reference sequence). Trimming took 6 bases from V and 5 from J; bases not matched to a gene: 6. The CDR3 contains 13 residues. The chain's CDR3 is CASSRDRKTEAFF. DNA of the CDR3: TGTGCCAGCAGCCGGGACAGAAAAACTGAAGCTTTCTTT.

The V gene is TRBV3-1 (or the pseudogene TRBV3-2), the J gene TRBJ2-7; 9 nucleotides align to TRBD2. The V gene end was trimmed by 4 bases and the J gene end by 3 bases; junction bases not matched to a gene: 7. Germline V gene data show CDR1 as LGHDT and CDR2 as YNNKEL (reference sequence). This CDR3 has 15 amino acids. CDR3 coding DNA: TGTGCCAGCAGCCTTCAACCTAGCGGGGACTACGAGCAGTACTTC. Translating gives CASSLQPSGDYEQYF.

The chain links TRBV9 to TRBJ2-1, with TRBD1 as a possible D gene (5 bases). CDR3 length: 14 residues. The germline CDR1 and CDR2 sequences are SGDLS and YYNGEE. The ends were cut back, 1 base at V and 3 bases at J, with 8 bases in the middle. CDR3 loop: CASSVQGGYNEQFF. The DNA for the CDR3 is TGTGCCAGCAGCGTACAGGGCGGCTACAATGAGCAGTTCTTC. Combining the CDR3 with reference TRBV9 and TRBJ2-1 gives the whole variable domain DSGVTQTPKHLITATGQRVTLRCSPRSGDLSVYWYQQSLDQGLQFLIQYYNGEERAKGNILERFSAQQFPDLHSELNLSSLELGDSALYFCASSVQGGYNEQFFGPGTRLTVL.

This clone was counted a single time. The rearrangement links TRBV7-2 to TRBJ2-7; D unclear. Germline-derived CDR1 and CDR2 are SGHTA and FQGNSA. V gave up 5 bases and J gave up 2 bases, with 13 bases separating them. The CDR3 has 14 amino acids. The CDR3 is CASSVRNTPYEQYF. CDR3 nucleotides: TGTGCCAGCAGCGTGCGGAACACCCCCTACGAGCAGTACTTC.